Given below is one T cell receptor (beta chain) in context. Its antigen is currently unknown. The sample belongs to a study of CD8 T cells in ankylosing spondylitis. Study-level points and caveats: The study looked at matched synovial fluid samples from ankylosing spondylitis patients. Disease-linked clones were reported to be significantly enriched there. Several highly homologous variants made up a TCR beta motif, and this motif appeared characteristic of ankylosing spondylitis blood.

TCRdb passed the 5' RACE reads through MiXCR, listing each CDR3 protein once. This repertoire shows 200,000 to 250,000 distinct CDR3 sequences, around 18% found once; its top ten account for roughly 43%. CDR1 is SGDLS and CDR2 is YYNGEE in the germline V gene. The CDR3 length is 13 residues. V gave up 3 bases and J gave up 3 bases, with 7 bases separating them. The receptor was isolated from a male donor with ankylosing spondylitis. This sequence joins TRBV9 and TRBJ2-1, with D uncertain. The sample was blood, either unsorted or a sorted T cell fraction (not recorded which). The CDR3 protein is CASSAPLYNEQFF. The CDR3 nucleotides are TGTGCCAGCAGCGCACCCCTCTACAATGAGCAGTTCTTC.